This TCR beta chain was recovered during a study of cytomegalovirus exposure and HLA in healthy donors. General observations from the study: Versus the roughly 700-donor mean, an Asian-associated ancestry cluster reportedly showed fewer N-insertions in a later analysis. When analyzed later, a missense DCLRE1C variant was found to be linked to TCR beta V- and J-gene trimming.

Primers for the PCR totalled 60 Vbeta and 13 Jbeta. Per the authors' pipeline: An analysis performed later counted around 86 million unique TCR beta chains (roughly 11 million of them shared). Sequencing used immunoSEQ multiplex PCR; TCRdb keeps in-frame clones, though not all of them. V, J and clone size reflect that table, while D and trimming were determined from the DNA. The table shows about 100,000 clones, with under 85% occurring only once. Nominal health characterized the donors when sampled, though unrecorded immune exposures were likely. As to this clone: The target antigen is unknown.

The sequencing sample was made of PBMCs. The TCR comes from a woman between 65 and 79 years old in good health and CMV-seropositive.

CDR3 region: CAISERGDSDTEAFF. CDR3 coding DNA: TGTGCCATCAGTGAGCGGGGTGACTCGGACACTGAAGCTTTCTTT. The chain uses TRBV10-3 and TRBJ1-1; D gene ambiguous. The CDR3 loop spans 15 amino acids. CDR1 and CDR2 (germline): ENHRY, SYGVKD. V was clipped by 2 bases and J by 3 bases, with 13 bases between them.